Presented here are 10 T cell receptor beta chains from one specimen sequenced in a study of blood T cell repertoires in COVID-19. Assay: immunoSEQ multiplex PCR; the TCRdb copy retains only in-frame clones and omits some. Found here are about 23,000 clones, 80% to 95% of them singletons; the top ten hold about a sixth. The sequenced material came from peripheral blood. The receptors were sampled from a human donor in a cohort sampled during active COVID-19.

This clone has a single count. The chain combines TRBV6-2 or TRBV6-3 with TRBJ2-3; unclear D gene. From germline, CDR1 is MNHEY and CDR2 SVGEGT. The CDR3 spans 12 residues. Trimming stripped 6 bases from V and 3 bases from J, with 7 bases between. The CDR3 spells CASRPLTDTQYF. The CDR3 bases are TGTGCCAGCAGACCTCTAACAGATACGCAGTATTTT.

V is TRBV7-2 and J is TRBJ1-2; 9 nucleotides agree with TRBD1. V shed 5 bases, J shed 8 bases, and the junction held 15 bases outside the gene matches. CDR3 size: 16 residues. Germline V CDR1 and CDR2: SGHTA, FQGNSA. The CDR3 DNA sequence: TGTGCCAGCAGCCAGCGAAATGAACAGGGGGCAGAGGGCTACACCTTC. It is translated as CASSQRNEQGAEGYTF.

This clone was detected once. The chain uses TRBV14 and TRBJ1-2; D unresolved. The CDR3 is 13 residues long. The germline V gene has CDR1 SGHDN and CDR2 FVKESK. The ends were cut back, 1 base at V and 4 bases at J, with 7 bases in the middle. CDR3: CASSQVRSYGYTF. The CDR3 DNA follows: TGTGCCAGCAGCCAAGTTCGGTCCTATGGCTACACCTTC.

CDR3 in amino acids: CASRDGRGAEAFF. The CDR3 DNA reads TGCGCCAGCAGGGACGGACGGGGGGCTGAAGCTTTCTTT. V is TRBV5-1 and J is TRBJ1-1; tentatively, D is TRBD1 (5 bases). Germline values: CDR1 SGHRS, CDR2 YFSETQ. V was trimmed by 5 bases and J by 6 bases, leaving 14 bases between them. The CDR3 extends over 13 amino acids.

V is TRBV19 and J is TRBJ2-1, with 11 bases lining up with TRBD1. Trimming cost V 9 bases and J 6 bases; bases outside gene matches: 7. Per the germline V gene, CDR1 is LNHDA and CDR2 is SQIVND (reference sequence). The CDR3 is 14 residues long. CDR3 nucleotide sequence: TGTGCCAGCCACGGGACAGGGGGGATCAATGAGCAGTTCTTC. Translation: CASHGTGGINEQFF.

The CDR3, as DNA: TGTGCCAGCAGTGGGGAGTACAATGAGCAGTTCTTC. Amino acid sequence: CASSGEYNEQFF. The chain uses TRBV2 and TRBJ2-1; a possible D gene is TRBD2 (5 bases). The CDR3 has 12 residues. V was clipped by 4 bases and J by 4 bases, with 5 bases between them. CDR1 SNHLY and CDR2 FYNNEI come from the germline V gene.

The chain uses TRBV2 and TRBJ2-5; possibly TRBD2 for D (6 bases). Germline V gives CDR1 SNHLY, CDR2 FYNNEI. Trimming shortened V by 8 bases and J by 5 bases, and 6 bases separated the two germline ends. This CDR3 has 10 amino acids. The CDR3 loop is CASGRETQYF. The DNA for the CDR3 is TGTGCCAGCGGGAGGGAGACCCAGTACTTC. Full variable domain (outside the CDR3, taken from reference TRBV2 and TRBJ2-5): EPEVTQTPSHQVTQMGQEVILRCVPISNHLYFYWYRQILGQKVEFLVSFYNNEISEKSEIFDDQFSVERPDGSNFTLKIRSTKLEDSAMYFCASGRETQYFGPGTRLLVL.

The chain has TRBV5-4 and TRBJ2-1, with 7 positions matching TRBD2. The CDR3 extends over 14 amino acids. Trimming took 4 bases from V and 5 from J; bases not matched to a gene: 6. Germline V gene sequence: CDR1 SGHNT, CDR2 YYREEE (reference sequence). Here the CDR3 DNA reads TGTGCCAGCAGCCACCGGGACTACCACAATGAGCAGTTCTTC. This encodes CASSHRDYHNEQFF.

The chain links TRBV7-9 to TRBJ2-7; D may be TRBD1 (6 bases). The germline V and J ends were trimmed by 4 bases and 2 bases, with 12 bases remaining between them. Germline V gene sequence: CDR1 SEHNR, CDR2 FQNEAQ (reference sequence). The CDR3 is 14 amino acids. The CDR3: CASSSRDNTYEQYF. The CDR3 DNA sequence: TGTGCCAGCAGCTCTCGGGACAACACCTACGAGCAGTACTTC.

The table lists this clone with a count of one. V and J are TRBV5-8 and TRBJ2-3, with 8 bases matching TRBD2. The J segment lost 4 bases and the V segment lost 10 bases, leaving 14 bases of the junction unmatched. CDR3 length: 15 residues. In germline, CDR1 is SGHTS, CDR2 YDEGEE. The CDR3 region is CASSPGGQFSDTQYF. Here the CDR3 DNA reads TGTGCCTCGTCCCCGGGGGGGCAGTTTTCAGATACGCAGTATTTT.